This entry features one T cell receptor beta chain sequence. Its cognate antigen is unknown. From germline, CDR1 is MNHEY and CDR2 SVGEGT. CDR3 length: 13 amino acids. Trimming removed 10 bases from V and 0 bases from J, with 7 bases in between. The sample is drawn from a study of T-cell memory formation after mild COVID-19. Study details: Clustering of TCRs was largely donor specific.

Study-level results: Day 15 to 85 contracting clones showed balanced CD4/CD8; day 15 to 37 expanders favored CD4+.

Each CDR3 protein is one row after TCRdb ran MiXCR on the 5' RACE reads. The sample has approximately 290,000 distinct CDR3 sequences; roughly a fifth are singletons. The sample was PBMCs or a T cell subset sorted from them (not recorded which). J is TRBJ2-6 and V is TRBV6-2 or TRBV6-3; tentative D call: TRBD2 (5 bases). This receptor was taken from a man younger than 35 who had mild COVID-19 (a few samples of this study predate the infection). Cell type and time point are not known. CDR3 nucleotide sequence: TGTGCCATCGGGAACTCTGGGGCCAACGTCCTGACTTTC. It yields the protein CAIGNSGANVLTF.